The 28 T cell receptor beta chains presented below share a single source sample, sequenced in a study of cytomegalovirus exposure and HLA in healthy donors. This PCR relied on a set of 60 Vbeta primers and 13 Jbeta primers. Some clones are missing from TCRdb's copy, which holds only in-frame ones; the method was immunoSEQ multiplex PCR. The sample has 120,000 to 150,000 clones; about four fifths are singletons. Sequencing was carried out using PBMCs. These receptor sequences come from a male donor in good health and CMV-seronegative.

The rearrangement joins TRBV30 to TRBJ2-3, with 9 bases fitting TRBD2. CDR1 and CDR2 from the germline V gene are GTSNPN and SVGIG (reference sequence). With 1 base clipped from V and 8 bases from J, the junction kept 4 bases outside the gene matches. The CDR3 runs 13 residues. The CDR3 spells CAWSALAGSTQYF. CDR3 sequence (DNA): TGTGCCTGGAGTGCACTAGCGGGTAGTACGCAGTATTTT.

CDR3 amino acids: CASSKRVSNTGELFF. The CDR3 bases are TGTGCCAGCAGCAAGAGAGTTTCGAACACCGGGGAGCTGTTTTTT. The V and J genes are TRBV7-9 and TRBJ2-2; D remains ambiguous. The V end was cut by 5 bases, the J end by 0 bases, with 10 bases between. The germline gives CDR1 SEHNR, CDR2 FQNEAQ (reference sequence). The CDR3 is 15 amino acids.

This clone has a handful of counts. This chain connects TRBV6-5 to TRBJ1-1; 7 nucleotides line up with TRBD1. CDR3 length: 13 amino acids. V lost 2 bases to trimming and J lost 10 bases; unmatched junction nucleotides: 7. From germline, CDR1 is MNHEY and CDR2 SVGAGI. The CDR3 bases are TGTGCCAGCAGTTACGGCCAGGGGGGTATAGCTTTCTTT. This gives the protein CASSYGQGGIAFF.

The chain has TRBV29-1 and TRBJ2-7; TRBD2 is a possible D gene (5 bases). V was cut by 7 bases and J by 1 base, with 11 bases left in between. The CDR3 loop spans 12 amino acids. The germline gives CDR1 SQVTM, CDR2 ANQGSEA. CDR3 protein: CSAWTGSYEQYF. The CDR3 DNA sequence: TGCAGCGCTTGGACGGGATCCTACGAGCAGTACTTC.

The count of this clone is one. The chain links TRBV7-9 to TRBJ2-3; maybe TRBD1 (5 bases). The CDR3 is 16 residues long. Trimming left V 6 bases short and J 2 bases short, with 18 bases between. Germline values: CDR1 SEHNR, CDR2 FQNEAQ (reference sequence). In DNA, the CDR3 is TGTGCCAGCAGAGCTAATACAGGCCCCGTCACAGATACGCAGTATTTT. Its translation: CASRANTGPVTDTQYF.

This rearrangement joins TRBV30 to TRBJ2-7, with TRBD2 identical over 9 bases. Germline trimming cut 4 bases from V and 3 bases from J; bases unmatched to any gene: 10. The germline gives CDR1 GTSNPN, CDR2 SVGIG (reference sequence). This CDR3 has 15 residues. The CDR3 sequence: CAWKASGNSFYEQYF. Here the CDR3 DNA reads TGTGCCTGGAAAGCTAGCGGGAATTCCTTCTACGAGCAGTACTTC.

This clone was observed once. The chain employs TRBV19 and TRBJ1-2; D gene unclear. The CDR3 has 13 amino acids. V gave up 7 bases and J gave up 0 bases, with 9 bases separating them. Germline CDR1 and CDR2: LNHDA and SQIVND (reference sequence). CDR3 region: CASNRDPNYGYTF. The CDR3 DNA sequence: TGTGCCAGTAACAGAGACCCTAACTATGGCTACACCTTC.

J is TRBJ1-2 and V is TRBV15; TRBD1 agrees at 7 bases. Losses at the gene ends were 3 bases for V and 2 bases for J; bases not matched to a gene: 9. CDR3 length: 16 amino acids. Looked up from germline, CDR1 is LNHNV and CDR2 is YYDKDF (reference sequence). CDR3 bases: TGTGCCACCAGCAGGGAGGTTGTGGACAGGAACTATGGCTACACCTTC. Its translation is CATSREVVDRNYGYTF.

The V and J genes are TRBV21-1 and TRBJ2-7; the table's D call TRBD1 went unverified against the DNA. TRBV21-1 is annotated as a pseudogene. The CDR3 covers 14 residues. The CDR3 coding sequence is TGTGCCAGCAGCAAAGTGGACAGGCCTGGGGAGCAGTACTTC. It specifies CASSKVDRPGEQYF.

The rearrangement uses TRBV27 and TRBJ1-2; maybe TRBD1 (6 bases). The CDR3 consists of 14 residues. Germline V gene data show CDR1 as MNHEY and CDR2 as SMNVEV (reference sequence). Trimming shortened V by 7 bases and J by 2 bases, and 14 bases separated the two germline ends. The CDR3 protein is CASKITGRNYGYTF. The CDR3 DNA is TGTGCCAGCAAAATTACAGGGCGGAACTATGGCTACACCTTC.

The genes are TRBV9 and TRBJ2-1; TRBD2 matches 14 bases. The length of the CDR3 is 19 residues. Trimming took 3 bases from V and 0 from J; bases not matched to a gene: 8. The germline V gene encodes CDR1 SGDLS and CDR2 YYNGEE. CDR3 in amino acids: CASSGSGTSGRSSYNEQFF. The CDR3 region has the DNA TGTGCCAGCAGCGGATCCGGGACTAGCGGGAGAAGCTCCTACAATGAGCAGTTCTTC.

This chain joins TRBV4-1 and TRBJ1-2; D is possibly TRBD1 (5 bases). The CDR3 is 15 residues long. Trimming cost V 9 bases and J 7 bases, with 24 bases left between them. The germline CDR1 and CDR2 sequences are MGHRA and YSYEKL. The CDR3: CARIDMGHGRGGYTF. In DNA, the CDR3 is TGCGCCAGGATAGACATGGGGCACGGTAGGGGTGGCTACACCTTC.

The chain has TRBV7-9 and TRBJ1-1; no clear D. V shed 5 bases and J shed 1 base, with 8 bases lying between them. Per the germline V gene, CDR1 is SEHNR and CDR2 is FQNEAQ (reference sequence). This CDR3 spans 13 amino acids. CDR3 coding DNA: TGTGCCAGCAGCCGCGGGCCGAACACTGAAGCTTTCTTT. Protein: CASSRGPNTEAFF.

The CDR3 DNA reads TGTGCCAGCAGCCCGACAGGGTACACTGAAGCTTTCTTT. Its translation: CASSPTGYTEAFF. The rearrangement links TRBV7-3 to TRBJ1-1; TRBD1 matches 7 bases. The trim removed 5 bases at V and 3 bases at J, leaving 3 bases unmatched. CDR1 and CDR2 (germline): SGHTA, FQGTGA. CDR3 length: 13 residues.

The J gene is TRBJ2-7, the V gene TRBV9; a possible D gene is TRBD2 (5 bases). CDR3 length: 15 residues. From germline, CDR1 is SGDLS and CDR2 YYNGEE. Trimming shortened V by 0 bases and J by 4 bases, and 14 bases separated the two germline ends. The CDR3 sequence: CASSVGGSRGYEQYF. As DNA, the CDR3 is TGTGCCAGCAGCGTAGGAGGTAGTCGAGGGTACGAGCAGTACTTC.

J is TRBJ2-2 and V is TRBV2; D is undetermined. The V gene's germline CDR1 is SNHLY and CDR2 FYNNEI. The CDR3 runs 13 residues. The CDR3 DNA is TGTTCTTCTAGGCCTTCGAACACCGGGGAGCTGTTTTTT. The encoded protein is CSSRPSNTGELFF.

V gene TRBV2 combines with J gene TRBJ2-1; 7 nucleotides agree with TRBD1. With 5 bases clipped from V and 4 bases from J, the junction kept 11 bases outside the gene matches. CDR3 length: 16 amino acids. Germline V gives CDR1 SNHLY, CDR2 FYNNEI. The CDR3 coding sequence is TGTGCCAGCAGTCCGGGACAGACGGGACCTTACAATGAGCAGTTCTTC. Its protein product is CASSPGQTGPYNEQFF.

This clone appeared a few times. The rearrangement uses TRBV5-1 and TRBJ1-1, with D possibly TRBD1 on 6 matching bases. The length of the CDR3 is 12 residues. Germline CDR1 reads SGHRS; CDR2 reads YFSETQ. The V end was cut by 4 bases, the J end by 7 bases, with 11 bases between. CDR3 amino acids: CASSLRGDEAFF. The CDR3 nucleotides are TGCGCCAGCAGCCTCAGGGGAGATGAAGCTTTCTTT.

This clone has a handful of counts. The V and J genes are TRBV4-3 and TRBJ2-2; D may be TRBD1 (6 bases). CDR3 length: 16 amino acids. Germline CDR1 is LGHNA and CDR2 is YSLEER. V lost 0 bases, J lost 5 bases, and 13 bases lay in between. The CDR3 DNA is TGCGCCAGCAGCCAAGAAATGGGGGCGCGTACCGGGGAGCTGTTTTTT. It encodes CASSQEMGARTGELFF.

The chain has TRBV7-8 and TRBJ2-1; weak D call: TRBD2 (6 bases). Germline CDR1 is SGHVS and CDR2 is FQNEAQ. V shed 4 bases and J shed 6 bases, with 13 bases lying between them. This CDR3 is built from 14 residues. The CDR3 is CASSYGSPSNEQFF. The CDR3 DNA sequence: TGTGCCAGCAGCTACGGGAGCCCAAGCAATGAGCAGTTCTTC.

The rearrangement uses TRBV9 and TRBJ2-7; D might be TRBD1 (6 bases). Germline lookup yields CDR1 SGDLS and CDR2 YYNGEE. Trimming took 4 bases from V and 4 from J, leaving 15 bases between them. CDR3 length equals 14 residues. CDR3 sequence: CASSPSDRAYEQYF. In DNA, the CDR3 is TGTGCCAGCAGCCCCTCGGACAGAGCATACGAGCAGTACTTC.

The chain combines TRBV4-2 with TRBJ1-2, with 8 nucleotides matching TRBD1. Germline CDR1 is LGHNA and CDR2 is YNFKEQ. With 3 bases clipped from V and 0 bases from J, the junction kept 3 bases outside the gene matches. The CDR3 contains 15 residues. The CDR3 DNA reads TGTGCCAGCAGCCACCGACAGGGGTCTAACTATGGCTACACCTTC. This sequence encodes CASSHRQGSNYGYTF.

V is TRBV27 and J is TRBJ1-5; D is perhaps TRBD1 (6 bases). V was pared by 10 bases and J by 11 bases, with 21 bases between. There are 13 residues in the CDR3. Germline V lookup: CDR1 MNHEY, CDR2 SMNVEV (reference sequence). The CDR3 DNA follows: TGTGCCACACCCCGTGGGGGCGCGTTATCCCAGCATTTT. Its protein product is CATPRGGALSQHF.

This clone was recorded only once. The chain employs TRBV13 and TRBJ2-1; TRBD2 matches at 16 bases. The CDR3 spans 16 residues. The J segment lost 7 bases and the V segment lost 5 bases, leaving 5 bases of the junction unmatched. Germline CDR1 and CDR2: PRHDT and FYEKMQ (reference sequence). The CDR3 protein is CASSGPGLAGGNEQFF. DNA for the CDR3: TGTGCCAGCAGCGGCCCGGGACTAGCGGGGGGGAATGAGCAGTTCTTC.

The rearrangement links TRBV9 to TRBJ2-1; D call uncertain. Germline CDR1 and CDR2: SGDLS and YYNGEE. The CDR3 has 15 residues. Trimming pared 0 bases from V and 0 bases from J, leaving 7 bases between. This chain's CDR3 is CASSVVMSSYNEQFF. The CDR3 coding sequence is TGTGCCAGCAGCGTAGTCATGAGCTCCTACAATGAGCAGTTCTTC.

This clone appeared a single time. CDR3: CASNAGLSRNEQFF. The CDR3 DNA is TGTGCCAGTAACGCGGGACTTAGTCGTAATGAGCAGTTCTTC. The V call is TRBV19, the J call TRBJ2-1; TRBD2 is a possible D gene (6 bases). CDR1 and CDR2 from the germline V gene are LNHDA and SQIVND (reference sequence). With 7 bases removed from V and 7 bases from J, the gap between germline ends came to 17 bases. The CDR3 is 14 residues long.

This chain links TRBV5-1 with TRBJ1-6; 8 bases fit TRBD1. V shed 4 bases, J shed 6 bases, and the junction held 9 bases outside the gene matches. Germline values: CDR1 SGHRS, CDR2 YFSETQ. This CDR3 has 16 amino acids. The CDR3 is CASSLRSGQANSPLHF. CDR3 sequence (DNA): TGCGCCAGCAGCCTTAGATCGGGACAGGCTAATTCACCCCTCCACTTT.

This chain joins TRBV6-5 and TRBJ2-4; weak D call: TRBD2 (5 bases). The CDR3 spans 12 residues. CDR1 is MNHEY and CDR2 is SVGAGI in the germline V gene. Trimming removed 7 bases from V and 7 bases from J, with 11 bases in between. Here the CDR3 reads CASTSPGNIQYF. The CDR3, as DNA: TGTGCCAGCACCTCCCCGGGGAACATTCAGTACTTC.